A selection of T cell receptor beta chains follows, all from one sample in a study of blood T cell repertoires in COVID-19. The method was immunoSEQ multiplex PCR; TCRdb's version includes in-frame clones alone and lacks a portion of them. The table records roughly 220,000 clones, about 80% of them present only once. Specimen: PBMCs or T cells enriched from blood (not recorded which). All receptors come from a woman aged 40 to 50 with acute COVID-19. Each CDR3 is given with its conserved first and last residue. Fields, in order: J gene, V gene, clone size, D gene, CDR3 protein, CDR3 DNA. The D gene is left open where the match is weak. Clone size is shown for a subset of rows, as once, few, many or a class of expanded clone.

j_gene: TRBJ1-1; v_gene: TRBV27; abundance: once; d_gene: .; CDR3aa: CASSLAGLSNTEAFF; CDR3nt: TGTGCCAGCAGTTTAGCGGGACTCTCGAACACTGAAGCTTTCTTT
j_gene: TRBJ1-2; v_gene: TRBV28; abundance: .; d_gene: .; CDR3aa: CASSLHGTQGNYGYTF; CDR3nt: TGTGCCAGCAGTTTACATGGTACTCAGGGCAACTATGGCTACACCTTC
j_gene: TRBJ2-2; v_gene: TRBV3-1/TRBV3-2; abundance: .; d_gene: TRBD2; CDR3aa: CASSPREGLALNTGELFF; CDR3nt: TGTGCCAGCAGCCCGAGGGAGGGACTAGCCCTAAACACCGGGGAGCTGTTTTTT
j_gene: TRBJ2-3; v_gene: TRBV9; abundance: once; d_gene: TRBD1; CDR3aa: CASSDRLQGTGDTQYF; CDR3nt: TGTGCCAGCAGCGACCGATTACAGGGGACGGGAGATACGCAGTATTTT
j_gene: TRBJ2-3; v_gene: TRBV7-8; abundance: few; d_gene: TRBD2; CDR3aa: CASSLGTSGSGTDTQYF; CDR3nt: TGTGCCAGCAGCTTAGGGACTAGCGGGAGTGGTACAGATACGCAGTATTTT
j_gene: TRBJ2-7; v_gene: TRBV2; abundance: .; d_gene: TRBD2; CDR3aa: CASRRGGGEQYF; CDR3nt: TGTGCCAGCAGGCGGGGGGGTGGCGAGCAGTACTTC
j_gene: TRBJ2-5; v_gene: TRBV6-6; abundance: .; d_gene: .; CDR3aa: CASSASGQETQYF; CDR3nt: TGTGCCAGCAGCGCCTCCGGCCAAGAGACCCAGTACTTC
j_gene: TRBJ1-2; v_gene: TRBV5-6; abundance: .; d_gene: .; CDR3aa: CASSPASLSGYGYTF; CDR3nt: TGTGCCAGCAGCCCAGCATCCTTAAGCGGCTATGGCTACACCTTC
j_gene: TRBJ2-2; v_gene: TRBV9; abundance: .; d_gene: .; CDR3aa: CASSANLLANTGELFF; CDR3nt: TGTGCCAGCAGCGCCAACTTACTAGCGAACACCGGGGAGCTGTTTTTT
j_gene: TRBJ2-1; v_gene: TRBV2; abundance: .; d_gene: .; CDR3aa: CAEEGSYNEQFF; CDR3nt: TGTGCAGAAGAGGGTAGCTACAATGAGCAGTTCTTC
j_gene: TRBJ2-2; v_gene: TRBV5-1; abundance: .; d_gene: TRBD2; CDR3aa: CASSLDVRGGAGELFF; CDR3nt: TGCGCCAGCAGCTTGGATGTGCGGGGGGGCGCCGGGGAGCTGTTTTTT
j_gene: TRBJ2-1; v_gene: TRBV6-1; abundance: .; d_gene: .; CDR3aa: CASSELAGGHNEQFF; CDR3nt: TGTGCCAGCAGTGAGCTAGCCGGGGGACACAATGAGCAGTTCTTC
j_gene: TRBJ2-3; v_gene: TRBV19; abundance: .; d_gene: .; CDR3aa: CATSDRAIAGVILTDTQYF; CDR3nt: TGTGCCACTTCGGACAGGGCGATAGCGGGAGTTATACTCACAGATACGCAGTATTTT
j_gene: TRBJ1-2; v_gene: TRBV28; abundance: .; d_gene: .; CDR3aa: CASSLWRLGGEANYGYTF; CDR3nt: TGTGCCAGCAGTTTATGGAGGTTGGGGGGGGAAGCTAACTATGGCTACACCTTC
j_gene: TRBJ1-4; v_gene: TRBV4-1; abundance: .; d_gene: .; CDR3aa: CASSLSGRIEGEKLFF; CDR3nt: TGCGCCAGCAGCCTGAGCGGACGCATCGAAGGGGAAAAACTGTTTTTT
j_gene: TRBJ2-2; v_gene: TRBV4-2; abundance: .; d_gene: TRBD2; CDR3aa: CASSQVLAGGTGELFF; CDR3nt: TGTGCCAGCAGCCAAGTTCTAGCGGGGGGAACTGGGGAGCTGTTTTTT
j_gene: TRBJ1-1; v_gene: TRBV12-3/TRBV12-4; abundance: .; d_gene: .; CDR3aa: CASRSTMNTEAFF; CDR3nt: TGTGCCAGCAGAAGTACAATGAACACTGAAGCTTTCTTT
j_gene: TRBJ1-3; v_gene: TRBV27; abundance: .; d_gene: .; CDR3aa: CASRGASGNTIYF; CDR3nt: TGTGCCAGCAGGGGCGCCTCTGGAAACACCATATATTTT
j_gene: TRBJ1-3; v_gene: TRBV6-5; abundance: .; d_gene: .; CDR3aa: CASSREGSGNTIYF; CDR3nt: TGTGCCAGCAGTCGGGAAGGCTCTGGAAACACCATATATTTT
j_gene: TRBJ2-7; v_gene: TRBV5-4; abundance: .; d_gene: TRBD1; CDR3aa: CASSLPGQGAYEQYF; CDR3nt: TGTGCCAGCAGCCTGCCGGGACAGGGAGCCTACGAGCAGTACTTC
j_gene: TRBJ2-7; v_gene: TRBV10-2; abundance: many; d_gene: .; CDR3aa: CASSGDTTYEQYF; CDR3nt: TGCGCCAGCAGTGGTGACACCACTTACGAGCAGTACTTC
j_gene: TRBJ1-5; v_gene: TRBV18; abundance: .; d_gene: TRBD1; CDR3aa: CASSLSTGTKQPQHF; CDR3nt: TGTGCCAGCTCACTGTCGACAGGGACCAAACAGCCCCAGCATTTT
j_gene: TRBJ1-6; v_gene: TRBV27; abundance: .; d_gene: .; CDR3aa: CASTLWAGTNNSPLHF; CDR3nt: TGTGCCAGCACCTTATGGGCGGGGACGAATAATTCACCCCTCCACTTT
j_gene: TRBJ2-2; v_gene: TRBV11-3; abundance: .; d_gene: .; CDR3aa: CASSPPVRTGELFF; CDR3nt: TGTGCCAGCAGCCCCCCGGTGCGTACCGGGGAGCTGTTTTTT
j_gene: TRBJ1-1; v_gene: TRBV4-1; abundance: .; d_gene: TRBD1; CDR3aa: CASSRRGTGGDLNTEAFF; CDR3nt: TGCGCCAGCAGCCGTCGAGGTACAGGGGGGGATTTGAACACTGAAGCTTTCTTT
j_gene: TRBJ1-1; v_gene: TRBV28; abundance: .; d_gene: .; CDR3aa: CASSLFGTPGAEAFF; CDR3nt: TGTGCCAGCAGTTTATTCGGGACACCAGGGGCTGAAGCTTTCTTT
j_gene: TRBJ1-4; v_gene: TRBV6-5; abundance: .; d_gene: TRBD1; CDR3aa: CASRARGPANEKLFF; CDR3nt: TGTGCCAGCAGGGCCAGGGGGCCGGCTAATGAAAAACTGTTTTTT
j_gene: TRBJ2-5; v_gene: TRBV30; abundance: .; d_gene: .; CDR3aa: CAWKSEQETQYF; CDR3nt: TGTGCCTGGAAGAGCGAACAAGAGACCCAGTACTTC
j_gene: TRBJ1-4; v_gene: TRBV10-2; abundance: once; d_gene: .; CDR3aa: CASTAGASSSLNEKLFF; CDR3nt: TGCGCCAGCACAGCTGGGGCCAGCTCCTCCCTCAATGAAAAACTGTTTTTT
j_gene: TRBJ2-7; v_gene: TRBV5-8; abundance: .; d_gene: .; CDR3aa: CASSSTVMVVEQYF; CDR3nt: TGTGCCAGCAGCTCGACAGTGATGGTCGTCGAGCAGTACTTC
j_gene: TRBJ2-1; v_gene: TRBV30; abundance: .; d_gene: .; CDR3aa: CACYSLRTRPSEQFF; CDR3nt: TGTGCCTGCTACAGCCTCCGGACTCGGCCAAGTGAGCAGTTCTTC